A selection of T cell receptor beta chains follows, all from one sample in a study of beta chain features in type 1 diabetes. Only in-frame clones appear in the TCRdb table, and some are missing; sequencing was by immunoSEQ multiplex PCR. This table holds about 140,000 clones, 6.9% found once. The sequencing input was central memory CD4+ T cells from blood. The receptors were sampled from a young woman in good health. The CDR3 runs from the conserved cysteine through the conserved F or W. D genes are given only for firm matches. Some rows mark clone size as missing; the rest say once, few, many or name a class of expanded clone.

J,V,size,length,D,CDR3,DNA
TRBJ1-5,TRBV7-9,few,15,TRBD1,CASSETGTGDQPQHF,TGTGCCAGCAGCGAGACCGGGACAGGGGATCAGCCCCAGCATTTT
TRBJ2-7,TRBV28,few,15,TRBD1,CASSSSGTGGYEQYF,TGTGCCAGCAGTTCATCCGGGACAGGGGGCTACGAGCAGTACTTC
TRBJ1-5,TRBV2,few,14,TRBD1,CATSGQGINQPQHF,TGTGCCACCTCCGGACAGGGAATTAATCAGCCCCAGCATTTT
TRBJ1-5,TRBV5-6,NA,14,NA,CASSPPTGGEPQHF,TGTGCCAGCAGCCCCCCAACCGGGGGAGAGCCCCAGCATTTT
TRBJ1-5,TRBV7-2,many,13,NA,CASSSLPNQPQHF,TGTGCCAGCAGCTCCCTTCCCAATCAGCCCCAGCATTTT
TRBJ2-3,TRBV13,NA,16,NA,CASSPAGTGLTDTQYF,TGTGCCAGCAGCCCGGCCGGGACTGGCCTCACAGATACGCAGTATTTT
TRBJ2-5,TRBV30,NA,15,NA,CAWGSPAGLQETQYF,TGTGCCTGGGGGTCCCCGGCGGGGTTACAAGAGACCCAGTACTTC
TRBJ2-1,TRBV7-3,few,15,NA,CASSKTSVTYNEQFF,TGTGCCAGCAGCAAGACTTCCGTCACCTACAATGAGCAGTTCTTC
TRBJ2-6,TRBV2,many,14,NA,CASRSQSGANVLTF,TGTGCCAGCAGGAGCCAATCTGGGGCCAACGTCCTGACTTTC
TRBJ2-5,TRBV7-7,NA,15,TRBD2,CASSLAGGGQETQYF,TGTGCTAGCAGCTTGGCGGGAGGGGGCCAAGAGACCCAGTACTTC
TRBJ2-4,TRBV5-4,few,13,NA,CASSPQTQNIQYF,TGTGCCAGCAGCCCGCAGACACAGAACATTCAGTACTTC
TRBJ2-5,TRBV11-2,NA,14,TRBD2,CASSPIAGEETQYF,TGTGCCAGCAGCCCTATAGCGGGGGAAGAGACCCAGTACTTC
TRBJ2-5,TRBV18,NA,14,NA,CASSPQSGQETQYF,TGTGCCAGCTCACCTCAATCAGGACAAGAGACCCAGTACTTC
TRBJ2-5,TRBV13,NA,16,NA,CASSSDNRAPQETQYF,TGTGCCAGCAGCTCCGATAACAGAGCCCCTCAAGAGACCCAGTACTTC
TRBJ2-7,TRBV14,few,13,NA,CASSSVGLGEQYF,TGTGCCAGCAGTTCGGTGGGGCTCGGCGAGCAGTACTTC
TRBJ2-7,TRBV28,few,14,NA,CASREPTFSYEQYF,TGTGCCAGCAGGGAACCGACTTTCTCCTACGAGCAGTACTTC
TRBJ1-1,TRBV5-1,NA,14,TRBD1,CASSPRDRGTEAFF,TGCGCCAGCAGCCCGCGGGACAGAGGGACTGAAGCTTTCTTT
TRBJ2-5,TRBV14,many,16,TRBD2,CASSQLAGRLQETQYF,TGTGCCAGCAGCCAGCTAGCGGGTCGCCTCCAAGAGACCCAGTACTTC
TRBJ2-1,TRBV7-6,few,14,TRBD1,CASSSDRADNEQFF,TGTGCCAGCAGCTCGGACAGGGCAGACAATGAGCAGTTCTTC
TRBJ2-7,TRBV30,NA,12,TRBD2,CAWTSGAYEQYF,TGTGCCTGGACTAGCGGGGCCTACGAGCAGTACTTC
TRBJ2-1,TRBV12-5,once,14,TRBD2,CASGAGGPYNEQFF,TGTGCTAGTGGAGCGGGAGGCCCCTACAATGAGCAGTTCTTC
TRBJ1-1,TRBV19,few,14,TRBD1,CASTPTGVDSEAFF,TGTGCCAGTACCCCGACAGGGGTCGATTCCGAAGCTTTCTTT
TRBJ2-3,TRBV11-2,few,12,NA,CASSQYTDTQYF,TGTGCCAGCAGCCAGTACACAGATACGCAGTATTTT
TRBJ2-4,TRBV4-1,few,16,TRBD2,CASSPLAGAAKNIQYF,TGCGCCAGCAGCCCTCTAGCGGGAGCTGCCAAAAACATTCAGTACTTC